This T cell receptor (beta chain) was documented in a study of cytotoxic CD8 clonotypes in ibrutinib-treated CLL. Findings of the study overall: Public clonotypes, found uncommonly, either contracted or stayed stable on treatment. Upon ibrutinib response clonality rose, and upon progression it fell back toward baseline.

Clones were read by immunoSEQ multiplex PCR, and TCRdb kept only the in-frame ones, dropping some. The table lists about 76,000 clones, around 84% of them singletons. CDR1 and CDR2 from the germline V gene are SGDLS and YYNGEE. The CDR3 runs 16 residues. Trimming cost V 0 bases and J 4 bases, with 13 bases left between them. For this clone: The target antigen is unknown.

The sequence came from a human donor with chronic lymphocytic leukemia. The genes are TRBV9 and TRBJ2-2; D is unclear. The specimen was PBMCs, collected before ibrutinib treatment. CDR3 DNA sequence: TGTGCCAGCAGCGTAGGGGCCAGCCGTGCCACCGGGGAGCTGTTTTTT. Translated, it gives CASSVGASRATGELFF.